The 11 T cell receptor beta chains in this list originate from one sample, sequenced in a study of T cells in Graves' hyperthyroidism and ophthalmopathy. Amplified TCR beta CDR3 regions derived from RNA transcripts. With the HTBI primer set, the TCR CDR3 went through a first round of RT-PCR. TCRdb re-called the multiplex PCR reads with MiXCR, one entry per CDR3 protein. The sample includes roughly 500,000 distinct CDR3 sequences, 40% to 55% of them seen just once. Sequenced material: peripheral blood or thyroid tissue (not recorded which). Source of these receptors: an adult woman with Graves' disease, either hyperthyroidism or ophthalmopathy (not recorded which).

This clonotype was found many times. The chain uses TRBV7-9 and TRBJ2-7, with a possible D match to TRBD2 (6 bases). This CDR3 has 14 amino acids. V lost 6 bases to trimming and J lost 2 bases, with 14 bases between them. In germline, CDR1 is SEHNR, CDR2 FQNEAQ (reference sequence). The CDR3 region has the DNA TGTGCCAGCAGGGGGGGAAACAAGGCCTACGAGCAGTACTTC. As protein: CASRGGNKAYEQYF.

The chain employs TRBV20-1 and TRBJ1-5; the D is unclear. Trimming removed 0 bases from V and 5 bases from J, with 5 bases in between. The CDR3 sequence is 12 residues long. Germline V gene sequence: CDR1 DFQATT, CDR2 SNEGSKA (reference sequence). The CDR3 bases are TGCAGTGCTAGAGATCCGGATCAGCCCCAGCATTTT. Amino acid sequence: CSARDPDQPQHF.

This clonotype has a handful of counts. This CDR3 fails to terminate in the conserved phenylalanine or tryptophan, so it likely reflects a read error. The limits of the CDR3 on the DNA are not certain, so only TCRdb's listed CDR3 is given. The rearrangement joins TRBV7-2 to TRBJ1-1. The CDR3 is 9 residues long, ends included. Germline-derived CDR1 and CDR2 are SGHTA and FQGNSA. The CDR3 sequence is CASSFDSFY.

The genes are TRBV14 and TRBJ1-1; tentatively, D is TRBD1 (5 bases). Germline loops: CDR1 SGHDN, CDR2 FVKESK. Trimming removed 4 bases from V and 11 bases from J, with 20 bases in between. The CDR3 contains 14 residues. The CDR3 bases are TGTGCCAGCAGCCGGGACTTTCCCGGCGTGGGGGCTTTCTTT. Protein: CASSRDFPGVGAFF.

This clonotype occurred many times. The V and J genes are TRBV12-3 or TRBV12-4 and TRBJ1-5; 11 nucleotides line up with TRBD1. With 6 bases clipped from V and 7 bases from J, the junction kept 8 bases outside the gene matches. The CDR3 has 15 amino acids. CDR3 sequence: CASSPGQGARQPQHF. The CDR3 DNA reads TGTGCCAGCAGCCCTGGACAGGGGGCTCGGCAGCCCCAGCATTTT.

The chain has TRBV9 and TRBJ2-2, with 9 bases lining up with TRBD1. The V gene's germline CDR1 is SGDLS and CDR2 YYNGEE. This CDR3 region has 18 residues. The V and J ends lost 3 bases and 4 bases, in that order; junction bases with no gene match: 13. The CDR3 DNA sequence: TGTGCCAGCAGCGGACAACCAACAGGGACAGGGTCCACCGGGGAGCTGTTTTTT. Translation gives CASSGQPTGTGSTGELFF.

This clonotype showed up many times. The chain uses TRBV7-2 and TRBJ2-7; 7 bases agree with TRBD1. Germline lookup yields CDR1 SGHTA and CDR2 FQGNSA. The CDR3 consists of 14 residues. Trimming cost V 5 bases and J 4 bases; bases outside gene matches: 8. DNA of the CDR3: TGTGCCAGCAGCCATCAGGGGGAGTCGTACGAGCAGTACTTC. Translating it yields CASSHQGESYEQYF.

This clonotype was seen a single time. V gene TRBV24-1 combines with J gene TRBJ2-2; either TRBD1 or TRBD2 may supply D (5 bases each). Germline V CDR1 and CDR2: KGHDR, SFDVKD. The CDR3 is 14 residues long. In DNA form, the CDR3 reads TGTGCTAGAGTCGGAGGCAGGGACACCGGGGAGCTGTTTTTT. It codes for CARVGGRDTGELFF.

The V call is TRBV2, the J call TRBJ1-1; tentative D call: TRBD1 (5 bases). Trimming took 7 bases from V and 1 from J, leaving 25 bases between them. The length of the CDR3 is 18 residues. Germline assignment: CDR1 SNHLY and CDR2 FYNNEI. The CDR3 here is CASNMGLAGVAGNTEAFF. In DNA, the CDR3 is TGTGCCAGCAATATGGGACTAGCGGGAGTGGCCGGGAACACTGAAGCTTTCTTT. The full variable domain, with the rest looked up from reference TRBV2 and TRBJ1-1, is EPEVTQTPSHQVTQMGQEVILRCVPISNHLYFYWYRQILGQKVEFLVSFYNNEISEKSEIFDDQFSVERPDGSNFTLKIRSTKLEDSAMYFCASNMGLAGVAGNTEAFFGQGTRLTVV.

A note on this clonotype: The junction shows a germline mismatch at one end, possibly a read error. The rearrangement links TRBV5-1 to TRBJ1-4; TRBD1 aligns across 7 bases. Germline V gene sequence: CDR1 SGHRS, CDR2 YFSETQ. The CDR3 length is 15 residues. The CDR3 sequence is CACSVHRGRDEKLFF. The CDR3 DNA reads as TGCGCCTGCAGCGTGCACAGGGGCCGCGATGAAAAACTGTTTTTT.

The V and J genes are TRBV24-1 and TRBJ1-1, with a tentative D call TRBD1 (6 bases). The V gene's germline CDR1 is KGHDR and CDR2 SFDVKD. This CDR3 comprises 13 residues. Trimming took off 9 bases at V and 5 bases at J, with 15 bases between the two ends. DNA of the CDR3: TGTGCCACCTCAAAAGGGGGAAATACTGAAGCTTTCTTT. As protein: CATSKGGNTEAFF.